The 8 T cell receptor beta chains in this list originate from one sample, sequenced in a study of blood T cells in healthy people across ages (dated by TCRdb to the mid-2010s). The method was 5' RACE. Sequencing instrument: Illumina HiSeq 2500. The second PCR ran for about 6 to 12 cycles and used a J-beta primer mix along with a sample-barcoded 5' primer. TCRdb reworked the public reads: Q25 trimming with fastp, MiXCR clone assembly, productive beta chains retained. CDR3 protein duplicates are merged, each entry listing the most common genes and DNA. This sample holds approximately 770,000 distinct CDR3 sequences; about three fifths were observed only once. The ten largest account for about 20% of the sample. Sequencing used blood. These receptors all come from a man younger than 45 in good health.

In its sample, this clonotype was seen a few times. The V gene is TRBV25-1, the J gene TRBJ2-1, with D possibly TRBD1 on 7 matching bases. Germline CDR1 is MGHDK and CDR2 is SYGVNS. V lost 5 bases, J lost 1 base, and 18 bases lay in between. The CDR3 runs 17 residues. The CDR3 nucleotides are TGTGCCAGCAGTTCAACCAGGGGGGTAGGATCCTACAATGAGCAGTTCTTC. This sequence encodes CASSSTRGVGSYNEQFF.

The V and J genes are TRBV6-2 or TRBV6-3 and TRBJ2-7, with 9 bases aligning to TRBD2. CDR1 and CDR2 from the germline V gene are MNHEY and SVGEGT. This CDR3 has 18 residues. Trimming took 5 bases from V and 4 from J; bases not matched to a gene: 18. The CDR3 sequence: CASSPRLLAGELGYEQYF. CDR3 coding DNA: TGTGCCAGCAGTCCAAGATTACTAGCGGGTGAACTGGGGTACGAGCAGTACTTC.

This clonotype was seen only a few times. This chain uses TRBV9 with TRBJ2-7; tentatively, D is TRBD2 (5 bases). This CDR3 spans 14 amino acids. In germline, CDR1 is SGDLS, CDR2 YYNGEE. Trimming shortened V by 7 bases and J by 3 bases, and 17 bases separated the two germline ends. Here the CDR3 DNA reads TGTGCCAGCGTCTGGCGCCAAGAGGGCTACGAGCAGTACTTC. It encodes CASVWRQEGYEQYF.

The V call is TRBV28, the J call TRBJ2-7; 12 bases agree with TRBD2. CDR3 size: 15 residues. J was trimmed by 2 bases and V by 4 bases; bases with no gene match: 3. The V gene's germline CDR1 is MDHEN and CDR2 SYDVKM. CDR3 protein: CASSSSGREPYEQYF. In DNA form, the CDR3 reads TGTGCCAGCAGTTCTAGCGGGAGGGAACCCTACGAGCAGTACTTC. The full variable domain, completed using reference TRBV28 and TRBJ2-7, is DVKVTQSSRYLVKRTGEKVFLECVQDMDHENMFWYRQDPGLGLRLIYFSYDVKMKEKGDIPEGYSVSREKKERFSLILESASTNQTSMYLCASSSSGREPYEQYFGPGTRLTVT.

This sequence joins TRBV10-3 and TRBJ2-3; D possibly corresponds to TRBD1 (6 bases). The CDR3 contains 14 residues. Trimming took off 7 bases at V and 7 bases at J, with 18 bases between the two ends. Germline CDR1 is ENHRY and CDR2 is SYGVKD. The CDR3 DNA is TGTGCCATCAAGAGAGGGGGTTCTGACAATACGCAGTATTTT. Its protein is CAIKRGGSDNTQYF.

The chain has TRBV30 and TRBJ2-4; 7 bases are shared with TRBD1. Gene TRBJ2-7 matches the end of the DNA better, so the J call may be wrong. This CDR3 is 13 amino acids long. CDR1 GTSNPN and CDR2 SVGIG come from the germline V gene (reference sequence). In DNA, the CDR3 is TGTGCCTGGAGCAGGGACAGTATCTACGAGCAGTACTTC. This gives the protein CAWSRDSIYEQYF.

A few counts support this clonotype. The V call is TRBV4-3, the J call TRBJ2-7; 9 nucleotides line up with TRBD2. Trimming cost V 3 bases and J 2 bases; bases outside gene matches: 2. The CDR3 consists of 14 residues. The germline gives CDR1 LGHNA, CDR2 YSLEER. The CDR3 sequence: CASSHSSGTYEQYF. CDR3 nucleotide sequence: TGCGCCAGCAGCCACTCTAGCGGGACCTACGAGCAGTACTTC.

This clonotype was seen at least ten times. The genes are TRBV20-1 and TRBJ2-1; the D gene is possibly TRBD2 (5 bases). The CDR3 totals 11 residues. The V gene's germline CDR1 is DFQATT and CDR2 SNEGSKA (reference sequence). V was clipped by 3 bases and J by 8 bases, with 8 bases between them. CDR3 DNA: TGCAGTGCTAGTCGACTATATGAGCAGTTCTTC. Its protein is CSASRLYEQFF.